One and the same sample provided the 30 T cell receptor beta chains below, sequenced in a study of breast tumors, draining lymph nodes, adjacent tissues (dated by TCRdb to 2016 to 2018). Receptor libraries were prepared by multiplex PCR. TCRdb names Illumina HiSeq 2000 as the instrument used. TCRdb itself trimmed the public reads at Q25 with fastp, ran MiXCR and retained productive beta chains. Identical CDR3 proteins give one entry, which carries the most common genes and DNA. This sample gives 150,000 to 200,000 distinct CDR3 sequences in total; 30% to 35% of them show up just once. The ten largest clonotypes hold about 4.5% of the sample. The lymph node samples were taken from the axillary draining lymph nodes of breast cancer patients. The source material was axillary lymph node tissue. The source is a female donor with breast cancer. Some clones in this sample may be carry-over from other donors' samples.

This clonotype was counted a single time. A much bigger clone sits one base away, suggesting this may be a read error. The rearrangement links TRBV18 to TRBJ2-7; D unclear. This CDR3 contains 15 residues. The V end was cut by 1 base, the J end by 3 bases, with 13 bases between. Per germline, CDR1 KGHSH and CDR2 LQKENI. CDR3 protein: CASSPRGGLLYEQYF. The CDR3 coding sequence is TGTGCCAGCTCACCACGGGGTGGCCTACTCTACGAGCAGTACTTC. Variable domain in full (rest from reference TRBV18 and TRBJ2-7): NAGVMQNPRHLVRRRGQEARLRCSPMKGHSHVYWYRQLPEEGLKFMVYLQKENIIDESGMPKERFSAEFPKEGPSILRIQQVVRGDSAAYFCASSPRGGLLYEQYFGPGTRLTVT.

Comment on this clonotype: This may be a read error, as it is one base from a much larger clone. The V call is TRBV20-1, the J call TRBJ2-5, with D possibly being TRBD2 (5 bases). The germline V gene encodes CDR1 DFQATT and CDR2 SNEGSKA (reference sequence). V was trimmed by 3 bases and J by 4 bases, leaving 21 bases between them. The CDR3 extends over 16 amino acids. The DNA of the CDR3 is TGCAGTGCTAGTCCTATTTATTTAGAGGGAGCAGAGACCCAGTACTTC. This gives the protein CSASPIYLEGAETQYF.

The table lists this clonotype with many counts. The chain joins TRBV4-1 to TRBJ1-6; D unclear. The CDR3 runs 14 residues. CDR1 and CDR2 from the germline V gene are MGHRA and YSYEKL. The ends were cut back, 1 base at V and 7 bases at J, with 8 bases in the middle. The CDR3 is CASSQGTVNSPLHF. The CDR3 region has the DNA TGCGCCAGCAGCCAAGGAACAGTGAATTCACCCCTCCACTTT.

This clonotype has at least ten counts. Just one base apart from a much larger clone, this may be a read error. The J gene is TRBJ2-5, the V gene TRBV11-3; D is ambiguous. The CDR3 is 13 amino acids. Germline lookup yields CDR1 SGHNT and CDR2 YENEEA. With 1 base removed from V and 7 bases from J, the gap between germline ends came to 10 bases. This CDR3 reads CASSLAAEATQYF. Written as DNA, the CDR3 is TGTGCCAGCAGCTTAGCCGCGGAAGCGACCCAGTACTTC. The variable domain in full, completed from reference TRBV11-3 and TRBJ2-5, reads EAGVVQSPRYKIIEKKQPVAFWCNPISGHNTLYWYLQNLGQGPELLIRYENEEAVDDSQLPKDRFSAERLKGVDSTLKIQPAELGDSAVYLCASSLAAEATQYFGPGTRLLVL.

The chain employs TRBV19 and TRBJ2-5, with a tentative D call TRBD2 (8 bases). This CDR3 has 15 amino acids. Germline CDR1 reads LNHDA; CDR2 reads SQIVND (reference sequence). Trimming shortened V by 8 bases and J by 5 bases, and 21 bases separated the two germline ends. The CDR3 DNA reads TGTGCCAGTTACAGGGGTGGCGGGAGGATGGAGACCCAGTACTTC. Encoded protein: CASYRGGGRMETQYF.

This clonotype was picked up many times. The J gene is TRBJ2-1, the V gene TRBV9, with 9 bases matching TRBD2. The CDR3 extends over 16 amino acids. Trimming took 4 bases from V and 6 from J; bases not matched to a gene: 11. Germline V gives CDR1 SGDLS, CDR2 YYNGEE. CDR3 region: CASSTPSGGNFNEQFF. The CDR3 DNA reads TGTGCCAGCAGCACTCCCAGCGGGGGGAACTTCAATGAGCAGTTCTTC.

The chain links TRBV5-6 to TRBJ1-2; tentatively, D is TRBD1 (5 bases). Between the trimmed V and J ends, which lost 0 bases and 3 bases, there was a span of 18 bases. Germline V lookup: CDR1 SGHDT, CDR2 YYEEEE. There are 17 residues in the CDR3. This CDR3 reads CASSLGPGTGIDYGYTF. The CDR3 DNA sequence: TGTGCCAGCAGCTTGGGGCCGGGGACGGGGATTGACTATGGCTACACCTTC.

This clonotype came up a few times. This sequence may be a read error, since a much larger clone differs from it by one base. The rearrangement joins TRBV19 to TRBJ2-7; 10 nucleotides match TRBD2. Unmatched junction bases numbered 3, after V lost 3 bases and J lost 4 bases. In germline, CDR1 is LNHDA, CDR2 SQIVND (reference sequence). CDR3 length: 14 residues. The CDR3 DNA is TGTGCCAGTAGTATGGGACTAGCGAGATACGAGCAGTACTTC. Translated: CASSMGLARYEQYF. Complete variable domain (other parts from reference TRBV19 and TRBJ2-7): DGGITQSPKYLFRKEGQNVTLSCEQNLNHDAMYWYRQDPGQGLRLIYYSQIVNDFQKGDIAEGYSVSREKKESFPLTVTSAQKNPTAFYLCASSMGLARYEQYFGPGTRLTVT.

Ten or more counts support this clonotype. The CDR3 region is CSARPHLNYGYTF. Here the CDR3 DNA reads TGCAGTGCTAGACCCCACCTCAACTATGGCTACACCTTC. The chain has TRBV20-1 and TRBJ1-2; no definite D call. CDR1 and CDR2 (germline): DFQATT, SNEGSKA (reference sequence). The V gene lost 2 bases and the J gene lost 2 bases, with 9 bases spanning the gap. The CDR3 has 13 residues.

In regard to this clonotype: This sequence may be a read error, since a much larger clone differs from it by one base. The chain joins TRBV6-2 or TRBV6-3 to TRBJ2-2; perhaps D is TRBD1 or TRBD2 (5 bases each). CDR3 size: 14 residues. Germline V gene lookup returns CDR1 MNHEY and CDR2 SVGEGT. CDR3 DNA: TGTGCCAGCAGTTCATACAGGTGGACCGGGGAGCTGTCTTTT. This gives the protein CASSSYRWTGELSF.

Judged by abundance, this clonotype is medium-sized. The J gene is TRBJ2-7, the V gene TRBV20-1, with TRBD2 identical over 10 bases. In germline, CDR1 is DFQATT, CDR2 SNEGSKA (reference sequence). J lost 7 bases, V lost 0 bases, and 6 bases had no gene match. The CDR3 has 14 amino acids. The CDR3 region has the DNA TGCAGTGCTAGAGAAGCGGGAGGGCCTCCGGAGCAGTACTTC. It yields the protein CSAREAGGPPEQYF.

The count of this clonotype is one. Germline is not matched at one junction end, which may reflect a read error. The CDR3 nucleotides read TGTGCCACCGGGGTGATATCCGGACAGGGCTCCGAGCGGTACTTC. This translates into CATGVISGQGSERYF. The chain recombines TRBV24-1 with TRBJ2-7, with TRBD1 identical over 8 bases. The germline gives CDR1 KGHDR, CDR2 SFDVKD. CDR3 length: 15 residues.

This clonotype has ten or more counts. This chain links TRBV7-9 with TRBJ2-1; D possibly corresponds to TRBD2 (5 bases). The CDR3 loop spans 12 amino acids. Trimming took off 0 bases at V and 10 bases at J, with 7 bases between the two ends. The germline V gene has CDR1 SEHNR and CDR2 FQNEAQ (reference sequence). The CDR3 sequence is CASSLASAEQFF. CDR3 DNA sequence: TGTGCCAGCAGCTTAGCTAGCGCAGAGCAGTTCTTC.

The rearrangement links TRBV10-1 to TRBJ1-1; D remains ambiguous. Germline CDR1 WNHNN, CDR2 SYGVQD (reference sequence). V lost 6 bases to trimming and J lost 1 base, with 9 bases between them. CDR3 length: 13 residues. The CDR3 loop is CASSRASNTEAFF. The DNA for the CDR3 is TGCGCCAGCAGCAGAGCTTCGAACACTGAAGCTTTCTTT.

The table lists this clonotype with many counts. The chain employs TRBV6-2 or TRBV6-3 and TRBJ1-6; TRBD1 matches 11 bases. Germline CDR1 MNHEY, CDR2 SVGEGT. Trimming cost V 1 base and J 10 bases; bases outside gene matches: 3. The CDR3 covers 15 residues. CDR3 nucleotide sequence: TGTGCCAGCAGTTACTTCGGGACAGGGGGGTCACCCCTCCACTTT. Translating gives CASSYFGTGGSPLHF.

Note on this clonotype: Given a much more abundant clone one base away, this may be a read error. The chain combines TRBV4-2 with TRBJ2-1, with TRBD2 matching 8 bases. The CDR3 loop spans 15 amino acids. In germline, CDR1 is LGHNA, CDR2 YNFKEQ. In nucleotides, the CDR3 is TGTGCCAGCAGCCATGAAGCGGGAGCCCACAATGGGCAGTTCTTC. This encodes CASSHEAGAHNGQFF.

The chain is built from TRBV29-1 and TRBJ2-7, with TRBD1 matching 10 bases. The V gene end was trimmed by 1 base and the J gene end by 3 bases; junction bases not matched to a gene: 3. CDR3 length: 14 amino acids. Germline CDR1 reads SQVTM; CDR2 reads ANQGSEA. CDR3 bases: TGCAGCGTTGAAGGCGGGACAGGGGACTACGAGCAGTACTTC. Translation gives CSVEGGTGDYEQYF.

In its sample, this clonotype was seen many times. The CDR3 DNA reads as TGTGCCAGCAGTGAAGTCGCAGTCATCGGTGAAAAACTGTTTTTT. This gives the protein CASSEVAVIGEKLFF. The chain recombines TRBV6-1 with TRBJ1-4; no clear D. Germline CDR1 reads MNHNS; CDR2 reads SASEGT. The CDR3 extends over 15 amino acids. V was trimmed by 1 base and J by 7 bases, leaving 13 bases between them.

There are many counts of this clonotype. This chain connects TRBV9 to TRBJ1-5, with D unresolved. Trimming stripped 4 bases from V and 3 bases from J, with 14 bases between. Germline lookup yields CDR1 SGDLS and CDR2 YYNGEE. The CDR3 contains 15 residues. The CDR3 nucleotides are TGTGCCAGCAGCCAGTATGAGTCCTTCAATCAGCCCCAGCATTTT. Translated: CASSQYESFNQPQHF.

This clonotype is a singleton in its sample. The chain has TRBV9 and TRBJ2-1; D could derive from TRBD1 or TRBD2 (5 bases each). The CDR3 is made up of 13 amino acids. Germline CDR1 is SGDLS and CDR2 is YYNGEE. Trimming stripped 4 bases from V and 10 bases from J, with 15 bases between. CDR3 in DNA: TGTGCCAGCAGCTTTGGGGACCTAAGCGAGCAGTTCTTC. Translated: CASSFGDLSEQFF.

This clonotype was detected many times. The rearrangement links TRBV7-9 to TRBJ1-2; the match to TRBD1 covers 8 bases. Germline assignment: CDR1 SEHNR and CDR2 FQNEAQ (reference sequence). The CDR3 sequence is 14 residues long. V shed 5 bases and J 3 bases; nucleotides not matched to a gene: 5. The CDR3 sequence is CASSRDRTYYGYTF. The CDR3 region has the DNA TGTGCCAGCAGCAGGGACAGGACTTACTATGGCTACACCTTC.

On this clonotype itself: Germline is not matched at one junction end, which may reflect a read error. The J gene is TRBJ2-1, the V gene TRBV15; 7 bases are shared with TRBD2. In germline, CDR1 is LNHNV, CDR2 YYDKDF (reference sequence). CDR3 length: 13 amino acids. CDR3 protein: CATSRPGRDERFF. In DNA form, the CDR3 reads TGTGCCACCAGCAGACCTGGGAGGGATGAGCGGTTCTTC.

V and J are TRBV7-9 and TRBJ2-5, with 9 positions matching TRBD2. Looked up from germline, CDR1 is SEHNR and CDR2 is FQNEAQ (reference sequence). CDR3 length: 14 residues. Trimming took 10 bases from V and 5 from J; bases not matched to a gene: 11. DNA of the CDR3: TGTGCCACCAAAGACCGGACTAGCGTGGAGACCCAGTACTTC. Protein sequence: CATKDRTSVETQYF.

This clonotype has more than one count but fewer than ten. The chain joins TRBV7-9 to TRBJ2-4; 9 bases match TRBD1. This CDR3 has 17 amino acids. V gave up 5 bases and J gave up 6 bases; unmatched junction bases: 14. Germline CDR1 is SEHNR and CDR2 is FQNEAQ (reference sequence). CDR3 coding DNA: TGTGCCAGCAGCACTCGGACAGGGGCCGATCTGGGAAACATTCAGTACTTC. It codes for CASSTRTGADLGNIQYF.

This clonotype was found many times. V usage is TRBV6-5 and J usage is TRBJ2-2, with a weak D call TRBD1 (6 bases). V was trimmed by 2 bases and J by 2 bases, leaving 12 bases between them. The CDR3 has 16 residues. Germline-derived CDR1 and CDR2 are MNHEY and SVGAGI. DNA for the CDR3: TGTGCCAGCAGTTACGAGGGCAGGGGAAACACCGGGGAGCTGTTTTTT. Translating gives CASSYEGRGNTGELFF.

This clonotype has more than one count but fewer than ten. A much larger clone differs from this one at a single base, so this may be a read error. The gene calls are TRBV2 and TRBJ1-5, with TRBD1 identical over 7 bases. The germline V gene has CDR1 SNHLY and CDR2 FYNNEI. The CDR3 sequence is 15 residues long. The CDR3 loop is CAGSLRGLGHQPQHF. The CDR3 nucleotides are TGTGCCGGCAGCCTCAGGGGGTTGGGGCATCAGCCCCAGCATTTT. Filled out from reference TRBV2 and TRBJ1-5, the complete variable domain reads EPEVTQTPSHQVTQMGQEVILRCVPISNHLYFYWYRQILGQKVEFLVSFYNNEISEKSEIFDDQFSVERPDGSNFTLKIRSTKLEDSAMYFCAGSLRGLGHQPQHFGDGTRLSIL.

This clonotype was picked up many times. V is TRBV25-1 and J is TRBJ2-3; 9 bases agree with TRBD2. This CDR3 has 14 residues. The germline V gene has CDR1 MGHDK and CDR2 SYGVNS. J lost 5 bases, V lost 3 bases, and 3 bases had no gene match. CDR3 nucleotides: TGTGCCAGCAGTGAGGGACTAGCAAGAGATACGCAGTATTTT. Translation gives CASSEGLARDTQYF.

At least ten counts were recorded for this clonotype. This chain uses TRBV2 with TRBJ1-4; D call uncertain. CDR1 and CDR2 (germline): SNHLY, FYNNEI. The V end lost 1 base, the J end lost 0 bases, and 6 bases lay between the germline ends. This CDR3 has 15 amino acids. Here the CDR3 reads CASSEGYTTNEKLFF. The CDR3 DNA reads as TGTGCCAGCAGTGAAGGATACACAACTAATGAAAAACTGTTTTTT.

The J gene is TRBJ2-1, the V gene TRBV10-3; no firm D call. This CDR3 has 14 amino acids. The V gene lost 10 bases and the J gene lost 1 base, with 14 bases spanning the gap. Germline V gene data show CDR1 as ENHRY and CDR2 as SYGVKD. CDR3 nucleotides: TGTGCCAGCTCGACGTCGGTATCCTACAATGAGCAGTTCTTC. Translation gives CASSTSVSYNEQFF.

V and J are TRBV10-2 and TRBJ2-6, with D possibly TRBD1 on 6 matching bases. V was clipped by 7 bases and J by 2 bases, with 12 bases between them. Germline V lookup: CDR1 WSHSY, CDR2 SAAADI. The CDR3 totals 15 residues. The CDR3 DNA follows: TGCGCCAGCATTACAGGGAGCGCTGGGGCCAACGTCCTGACTTTC. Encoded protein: CASITGSAGANVLTF.